This TCR beta chain was captured by sequencing in a study of identical twins. The study's findings and limits: Abundant cord blood beta clonotypes carried fewer insertions; memory repertoires showed none. Weaker excess sharing between twins was seen in beta out-of-frame sequences.

As for this clonotype: Its target is unknown.

TCRdb ran MiXCR on the 5' RACE reads and lists one entry per CDR3 protein. Among hundreds of thousands of distinct CDR3 sequences listed, around a sixth were seen once. These data were likewise used in another study, on T cells expressing NK-cell markers. Per that paper: Sorted CD3+CD56+NKG2C+, CD3+CD56+NKG2C- and CD3+CD56-NKG2C+ T cells supplied TCR beta repertoires.

The source material was PBMCs. The sequence was obtained from a woman between 18 and 29 years old in good health.

This chain's CDR3 is CASSLNPYSYEQYF. In nucleotides, the CDR3 is TGTGCCAGCAGTTTGAATCCCTACTCCTACGAGCAGTACTTC. The genes are TRBV12-3 or TRBV12-4 and TRBJ2-7, with no clear D. V shed 3 bases and J shed 0 bases, with 9 bases lying between them. The CDR3 contains 14 residues.